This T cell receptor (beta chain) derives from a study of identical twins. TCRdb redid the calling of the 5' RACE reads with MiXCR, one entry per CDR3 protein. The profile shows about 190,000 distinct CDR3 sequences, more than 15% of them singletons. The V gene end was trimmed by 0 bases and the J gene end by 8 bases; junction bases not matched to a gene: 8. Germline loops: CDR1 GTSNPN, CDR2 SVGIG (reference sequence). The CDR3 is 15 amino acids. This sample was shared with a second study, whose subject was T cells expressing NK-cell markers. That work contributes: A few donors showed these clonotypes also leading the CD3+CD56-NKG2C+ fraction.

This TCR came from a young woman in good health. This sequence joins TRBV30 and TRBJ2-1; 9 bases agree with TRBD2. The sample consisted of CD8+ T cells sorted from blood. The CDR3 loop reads CAWSVGASGIDEQFF. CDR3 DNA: TGTGCCTGGAGTGTAGGTGCTAGCGGGATTGATGAGCAGTTCTTC.